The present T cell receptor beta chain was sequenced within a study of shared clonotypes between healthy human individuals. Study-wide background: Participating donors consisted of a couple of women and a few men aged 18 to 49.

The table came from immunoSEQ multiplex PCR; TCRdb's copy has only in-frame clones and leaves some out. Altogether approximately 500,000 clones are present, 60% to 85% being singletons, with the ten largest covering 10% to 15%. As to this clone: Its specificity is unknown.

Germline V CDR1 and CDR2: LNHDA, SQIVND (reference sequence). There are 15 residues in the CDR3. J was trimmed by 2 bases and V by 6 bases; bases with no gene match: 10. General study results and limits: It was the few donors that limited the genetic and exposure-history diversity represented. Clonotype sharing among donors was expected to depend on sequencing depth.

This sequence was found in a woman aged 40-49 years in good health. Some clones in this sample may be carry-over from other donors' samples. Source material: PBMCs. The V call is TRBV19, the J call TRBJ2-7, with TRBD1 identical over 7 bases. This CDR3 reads CASSENHQGAYEQYF. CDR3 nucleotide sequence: TGTGCCAGTAGCGAAAACCACCAGGGGGCCTACGAGCAGTACTTC.